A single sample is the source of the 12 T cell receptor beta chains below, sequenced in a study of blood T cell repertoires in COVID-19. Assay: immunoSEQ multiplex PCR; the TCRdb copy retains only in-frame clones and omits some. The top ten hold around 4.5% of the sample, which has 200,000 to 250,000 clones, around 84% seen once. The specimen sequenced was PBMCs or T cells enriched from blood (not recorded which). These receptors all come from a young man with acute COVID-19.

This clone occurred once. The CDR3 spells CASSPTSGGEYEQYF. CDR3 bases: TGCGCCAGCAGCCCGACTAGCGGTGGAGAGTACGAGCAGTACTTC. V and J are TRBV10-2 and TRBJ2-7; 9 bases align to TRBD2. The germline CDR1 and CDR2 sequences are WSHSY and SAAADI. V lost 6 bases and J lost 4; bases outside the gene matches: 10. The CDR3 totals 15 residues.

CDR3 nucleotides: TGCGCCAGCAGCCTAACACAGGGTCGGGAGACCCAGTACTTC. As protein: CASSLTQGRETQYF. The genes are TRBV5-1 and TRBJ2-5; weak D call: TRBD1 (6 bases). The ends were cut back, 4 bases at V and 5 bases at J, with 15 bases in the middle. The CDR3 totals 14 residues. The germline CDR1 and CDR2 sequences are SGHRS and YFSETQ.

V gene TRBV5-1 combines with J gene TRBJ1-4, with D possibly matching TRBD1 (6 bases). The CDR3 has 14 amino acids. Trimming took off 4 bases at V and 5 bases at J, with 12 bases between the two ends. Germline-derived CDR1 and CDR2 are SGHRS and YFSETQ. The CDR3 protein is CASSDGQLNEKLFF. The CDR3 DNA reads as TGCGCCAGCAGCGATGGACAGCTAAATGAAAAACTGTTTTTT.

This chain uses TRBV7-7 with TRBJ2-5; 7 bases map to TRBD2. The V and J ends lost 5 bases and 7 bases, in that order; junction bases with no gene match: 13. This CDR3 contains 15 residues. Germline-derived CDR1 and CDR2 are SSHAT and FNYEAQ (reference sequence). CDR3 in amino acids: CASSHEAGLAGTQYF. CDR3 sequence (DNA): TGTGCCAGCAGCCACGAGGCGGGGTTAGCGGGGACCCAGTACTTC. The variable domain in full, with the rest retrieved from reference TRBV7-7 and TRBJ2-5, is GAGVSQSPRYKVTKRGQDVTLRCDPISSHATLYWYQQALGQGPEFLTYFNYEAQPDKSGLPSDRFSAERPEGSISTLTIQRTEQRDSAMYRCASSHEAGLAGTQYFGPGTRLLVL.

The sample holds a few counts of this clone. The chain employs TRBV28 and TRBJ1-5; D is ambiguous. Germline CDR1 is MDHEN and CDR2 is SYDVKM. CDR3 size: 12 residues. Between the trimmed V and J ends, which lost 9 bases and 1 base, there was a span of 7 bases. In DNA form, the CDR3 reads TGTGCCAGTCTAGACAGCAATCAGCCCCAGCATTTT. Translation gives CASLDSNQPQHF.

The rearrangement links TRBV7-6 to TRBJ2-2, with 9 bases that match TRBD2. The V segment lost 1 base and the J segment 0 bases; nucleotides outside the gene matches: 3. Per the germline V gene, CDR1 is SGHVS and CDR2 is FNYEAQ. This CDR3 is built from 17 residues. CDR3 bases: TGTGCCAGCAGCTTAGTAAAGCGGGGGGCGAACACCGGGGAGCTGTTTTTT. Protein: CASSLVKRGANTGELFF.

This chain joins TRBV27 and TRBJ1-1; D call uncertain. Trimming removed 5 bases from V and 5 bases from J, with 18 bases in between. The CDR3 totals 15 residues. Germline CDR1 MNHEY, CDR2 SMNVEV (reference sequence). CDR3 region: CASSPMTLPRTEAFF. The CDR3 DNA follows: TGTGCCAGCAGTCCGATGACCCTCCCCAGGACTGAAGCTTTCTTT.

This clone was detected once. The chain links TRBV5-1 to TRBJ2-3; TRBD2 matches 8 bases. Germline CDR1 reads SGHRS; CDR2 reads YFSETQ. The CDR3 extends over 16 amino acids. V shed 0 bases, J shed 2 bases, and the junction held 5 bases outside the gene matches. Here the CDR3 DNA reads TGCGCCAGCAGCTTGGCGGGGGGGGTATCCACAGATACGCAGTATTTT. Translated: CASSLAGGVSTDTQYF. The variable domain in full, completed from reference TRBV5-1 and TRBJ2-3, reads KAGVTQTPRYLIKTRGQQVTLSCSPISGHRSVSWYQQTPGQGLQFLFEYFSETQRNKGNFPGRFSGRQFSNSRSEMNVSTLELGDSALYLCASSLAGGVSTDTQYFGPGTRLTVL.

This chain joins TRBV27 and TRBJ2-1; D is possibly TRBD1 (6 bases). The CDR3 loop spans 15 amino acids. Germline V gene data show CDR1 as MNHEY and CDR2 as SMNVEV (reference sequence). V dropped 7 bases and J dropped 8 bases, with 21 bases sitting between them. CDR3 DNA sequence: TGTGCCAGCACCCCCTCCCTTACAGGGATCCATGAGCAGTTCTTC. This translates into CASTPSLTGIHEQFF.

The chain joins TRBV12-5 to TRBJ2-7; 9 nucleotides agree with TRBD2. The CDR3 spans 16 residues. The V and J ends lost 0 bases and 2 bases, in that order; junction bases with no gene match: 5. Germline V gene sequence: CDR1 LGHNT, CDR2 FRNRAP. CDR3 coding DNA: TGTGCTAGTGGTTTGGTACCGGGACTAGCCCCCTACGAGCAGTACTTC. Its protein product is CASGLVPGLAPYEQYF.

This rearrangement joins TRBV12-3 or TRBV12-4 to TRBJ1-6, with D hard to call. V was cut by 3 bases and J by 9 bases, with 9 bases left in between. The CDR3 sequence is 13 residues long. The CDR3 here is CASSFWSGSPLHF. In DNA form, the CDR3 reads TGTGCCAGCAGTTTTTGGTCGGGTTCACCCCTCCACTTT.

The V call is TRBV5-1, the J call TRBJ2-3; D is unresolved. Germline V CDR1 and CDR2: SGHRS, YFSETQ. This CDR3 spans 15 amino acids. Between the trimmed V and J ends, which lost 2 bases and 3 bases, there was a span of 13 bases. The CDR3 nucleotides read TGCGCCAGCAGCTTAAGCCCGGGTAGAACAGATACGCAGTATTTT. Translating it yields CASSLSPGRTDTQYF.